The TCR beta chain under discussion was sequenced for a study of regulatory T cells in long-lasting Graves disease. The time point was: newly diagnosed GD, antithyroid drugs for less than 3 months. The TCR library used RNA extracted from PBMCs. Germline V gene data show CDR1 as LGHNT and CDR2 as FRNRAP. The CDR3 consists of 16 residues. In building TCR beta libraries, iRepertoire HTBI primers were used together with Arm-PCR of CDR3 regions. TCRdb used MiXCR to reprocess the multiplex PCR reads, holding one entry per CDR3 protein. In the table there are about 530,000 distinct CDR3 sequences, roughly a sixth of which are singletons. This sample also appeared in a second study, on T cells in Graves' hyperthyroidism and ophthalmopathy.

The sequence was obtained from a middle-aged woman with Graves disease. The material sequenced was peripheral blood mononuclear cells (PBMCs), taken at new diagnosis, from a patient treated with antithyroid drugs. The chain couples TRBV12-5 to TRBJ2-3; TRBD1 matches at 8 bases. TRBJ2-1 matches the DNA end more closely, so the J call is doubtful. This CDR3 reads CASGKDRGNLPYEQFF. The DNA for the CDR3 is TGTGCTAGTGGCAAAGACAGGGGTAACCTTCCCTACGAGCAGTTCTTC.